The next 19 T cell receptor beta chains were all read from a single sample in a study of CD8+CD57+ T cells in acquired aplastic anemia. Genomic DNA provided the template from which TCR beta VDJ and CDR3 profiles were obtained. Each CDR3 protein gets one entry after TCRdb re-called the reads with MiXCR. The repertoire holds about 160,000 distinct CDR3 sequences, with about 70% as singletons. Patients sequenced had flow cytometry evidence of CD8+CD57+ cell expansion. Sequencing used sorted CD4+, CD8+, or CD8+CD57+ T cells (not recorded which) from PBMCs. The receptors shown here come from a human donor with aplastic anemia.

The chain recombines TRBV6-4 with TRBJ2-7, with D maybe TRBD2 (5 bases). CDR1 and CDR2 (germline): MRHNA, SNTAGT. Trimming took 4 bases from V and 0 from J, leaving 13 bases between them. The CDR3 loop spans 15 amino acids. CDR3 loop: CASSGVGLFSYEQYF. DNA for the CDR3: TGTGCCAGCAGTGGAGTTGGACTTTTCTCCTACGAGCAGTACTTC.

The chain is built from TRBV19 and TRBJ2-5; 7 positions match TRBD1. J gave up 0 bases and V 4 bases, and 5 bases lay outside the gene matches. CDR3 length: 15 amino acids. Germline CDR1 LNHDA, CDR2 SQIVND (reference sequence). Here the CDR3 reads CASSNPTGNQETQYF. DNA for the CDR3: TGTGCCAGTAGTAACCCGACAGGGAACCAAGAGACCCAGTACTTC. The entire variable domain, with the rest obtained from reference TRBV19 and TRBJ2-5, is as follows: DGGITQSPKYLFRKEGQNVTLSCEQNLNHDAMYWYRQDPGQGLRLIYYSQIVNDFQKGDIAEGYSVSREKKESFPLTVTSAQKNPTAFYLCASSNPTGNQETQYFGPGTRLLVL.

This clonotype was found many times. The V and J genes are TRBV9 and TRBJ1-1; no firm D call. Trimming stripped 0 bases from V and 4 bases from J, with 10 bases between. The CDR3 spans 14 residues. CDR1 is SGDLS and CDR2 is YYNGEE in the germline V gene. CDR3: CASSVGGVRTEAFF. In DNA, the CDR3 is TGTGCCAGCAGCGTAGGCGGGGTACGCACTGAAGCTTTCTTT. The full variable domain, completed using reference TRBV9 and TRBJ1-1, is DSGVTQTPKHLITATGQRVTLRCSPRSGDLSVYWYQQSLDQGLQFLIQYYNGEERAKGNILERFSAQQFPDLHSELNLSSLELGDSALYFCASSVGGVRTEAFFGQGTRLTVV.

The chain has TRBV19 and TRBJ2-3; D not certain. Per germline, CDR1 LNHDA and CDR2 SQIVND (reference sequence). Trimming took off 5 bases at V and 0 bases at J, with 12 bases between the two ends. The CDR3 is 15 amino acids. The CDR3 loop is CASSSDRRSTDTQYF. The CDR3 DNA reads TGTGCCAGTAGTTCCGATCGAAGGAGCACAGATACGCAGTATTTT.

The chain couples TRBV25-1 to TRBJ1-3; D remains unclear. CDR1 and CDR2 from the germline V gene are MGHDK and SYGVNS. V shed 2 bases and J shed 1 base, with 6 bases lying between them. CDR3 size: 14 residues. The CDR3: CASSEEWSGNTIYF. CDR3 in DNA: TGTGCCAGCAGTGAAGAATGGTCTGGAAACACCATATATTTT. The complete variable domain, with remaining parts taken from reference TRBV25-1 and TRBJ1-3, reads EADIYQTPRYLVIGTGKKITLECSQTMGHDKMYWYQQDPGMELHLIHYSYGVNSTEKGDLSSESTVSRIRTEHFPLTLESARPSHTSQYLCASSEEWSGNTIYFGEGSWLTVV.

The J gene is TRBJ1-6, the V gene TRBV7-3; D is unresolved. CDR1 SGHTA and CDR2 FQGTGA come from the germline V gene. The CDR3 runs to 19 residues. V shed 2 bases and J shed 3 bases, with 20 bases lying between them. Here the CDR3 reads CASSLDLSRKSGYNSPLHF. The CDR3 nucleotides read TGTGCCAGCAGCTTAGATCTTAGTAGGAAATCTGGCTATAATTCACCCCTCCACTTT.

This clonotype was seen many times. The rearrangement joins TRBV6-5 to TRBJ2-7; 7 bases are a match to TRBD1. Per the germline V gene, CDR1 is MNHEY and CDR2 is SVGAGI. This CDR3 is built from 14 residues. After removal of 5 bases from V and 3 bases from J, the junction contained 7 bases not matched to a gene. CDR3 residues: CASSQDRDLYEQYF. For the CDR3, the DNA is TGTGCCAGCAGTCAAGACAGGGACCTCTACGAGCAGTACTTC.

The V and J genes are TRBV24-1 and TRBJ2-1; 10 nucleotides agree with TRBD1. Per germline, CDR1 KGHDR and CDR2 SFDVKD. V lost 5 bases to trimming and J lost 9 bases; unmatched junction nucleotides: 12. The CDR3 has 16 amino acids. The CDR3 nucleotides read TGTGCCACCAGTGTAGGTGGGACAGGGGAGGTGGTTGAGCAGTTCTTC. Protein sequence: CATSVGGTGEVVEQFF.

This clonotype was counted many times. The genes are TRBV6-4 and TRBJ1-5, with 10 bases fitting TRBD1. The length of the CDR3 is 15 residues. V gave up 2 bases and J gave up 2 bases; unmatched junction bases: 0. Germline V gives CDR1 MRHNA, CDR2 SNTAGT. This CDR3 is CASSDGTGGNQPQHF. In nucleotides, the CDR3 is TGTGCCAGCAGTGACGGGACAGGGGGCAATCAGCCCCAGCATTTT.

The chain joins TRBV24-1 to TRBJ2-1; D is perhaps TRBD2 (5 bases). This CDR3 contains 15 residues. Deletions cut 3 bases from V and 8 bases from J, with 16 bases between. Germline-derived CDR1 and CDR2 are KGHDR and SFDVKD. The CDR3 loop is CATSDASGKQYEQFF. The CDR3 DNA follows: TGTGCCACCAGTGATGCGTCGGGGAAACAGTATGAGCAGTTCTTC.

This clonotype has at least ten counts. V and J are TRBV7-2 and TRBJ2-1, with D maybe TRBD1 (5 bases). This CDR3 has 16 residues. The V gene's germline CDR1 is SGHTA and CDR2 FQGNSA. V lost 4 bases to trimming and J lost 4 bases, with 17 bases between them. This CDR3 reads CASSSLWGDKYNEQFF. In DNA form, the CDR3 reads TGTGCCAGCAGCTCCCTGTGGGGCGATAAGTACAATGAGCAGTTCTTC.

In this sample, this clonotype turned up a few times. The CDR3 spells CSAGTSGLMETQYF. In DNA, the CDR3 is TGCAGTGCCGGGACTAGCGGGCTGATGGAGACCCAGTACTTC. The genes are TRBV20-1 and TRBJ2-5; TRBD2 aligns across 12 bases. Trimming cost V 6 bases and J 5 bases; bases outside gene matches: 7. The CDR3 is made up of 14 amino acids. Germline CDR1 DFQATT, CDR2 SNEGSKA (reference sequence).

The rearrangement uses TRBV7-9 and TRBJ1-4, with D unclear. V gave up 2 bases and J gave up 1 base, with 8 bases separating them. The germline V gene encodes CDR1 SEHNR and CDR2 FQNEAQ (reference sequence). The CDR3 contains 15 residues. The CDR3 sequence: CASSLTAGTNEKLFF. CDR3 bases: TGTGCCAGCAGCTTAACGGCAGGAACTAATGAAAAACTGTTTTTT.

This chain joins TRBV19 and TRBJ2-3; no definite D call. V lost 6 bases and J lost 6, with 10 bases in between. CDR3 length: 12 amino acids. Germline lookup yields CDR1 LNHDA and CDR2 SQIVND (reference sequence). The CDR3 sequence: CASRVIFDTQYF. In DNA form, the CDR3 reads TGTGCCAGTAGAGTGATTTTTGATACGCAGTATTTT.

The rearrangement joins TRBV20-1 to TRBJ1-2; D call uncertain. This CDR3 is 14 amino acids long. Trimming pared 0 bases from V and 3 bases from J, leaving 11 bases between. CDR1 DFQATT and CDR2 SNEGSKA come from the germline V gene (reference sequence). The CDR3 sequence: CSAREAGRDYGYTF. The CDR3 nucleotides read TGCAGTGCTAGAGAGGCCGGGAGAGACTATGGCTACACCTTC.

The chain is built from TRBV20-1 and TRBJ2-7, with D perhaps matching TRBD1 (6 bases). Trimming took off 7 bases at V and 0 bases at J, with 10 bases between the two ends. The length of the CDR3 is 12 residues. CDR1 is DFQATT and CDR2 is SNEGSKA in the germline V gene (reference sequence). The CDR3, as DNA: TGCAGTGTCCCGACAGGCTCCTACGAGCAGTACTTC. It specifies CSVPTGSYEQYF.

The J gene is TRBJ2-1, the V gene TRBV7-9, with TRBD1 as a possible D gene (6 bases). The V and J ends lost 5 bases and 2 bases respectively, with 13 bases between them. CDR1 is SEHNR and CDR2 is FQNEAQ in the germline V gene (reference sequence). The CDR3 sequence is 15 residues long. DNA for the CDR3: TGTGCCAGCAGCCAATCGACAGGAGCCTACAATGAGCAGTTCTTC. Its protein product is CASSQSTGAYNEQFF.

This clonotype has just one count. This sequence joins TRBV10-3 and TRBJ2-7; a weak D match, TRBD1 (5 bases). V gave up 2 bases and J gave up 2 bases, with 7 bases separating them. The CDR3 covers 13 residues. Germline V gene lookup returns CDR1 ENHRY and CDR2 SYGVKD. The CDR3 loop reads CAISEQGAYEQYF. CDR3 nucleotides: TGTGCCATCAGTGAGCAGGGTGCCTACGAGCAGTACTTC.

This clonotype has only one observation. The V call is TRBV7-9, the J call TRBJ2-5; no clear D gene. Germline-derived CDR1 and CDR2 are SEHNR and FQNEAQ (reference sequence). The CDR3 totals 13 residues. With 8 bases removed from V and 1 base from J, the gap between germline ends came to 11 bases. CDR3 in DNA: TGTGCCAGCTTCGCGAACCTCCAAGAGACCCAGTACTTC. Its translation: CASFANLQETQYF.